Listed below are T cell receptor beta chains from one sample, sequenced in a study of blood T cells in healthy people across ages. TCRdb itself ran the 5' RACE reads through MiXCR, one entry per CDR3 protein. This table holds 1.5 million to 2 million distinct CDR3 sequences, approximately 39% found once. Source material: blood. The receptors stem from a human donor in good health. Both conserved end residues are part of each CDR3. The order of the fields is J gene, V gene, clone size, D gene, CDR3 DNA, CDR3 protein. D genes are given only for firm matches. Not every row has a clone size; where given, it reads once, few, many or a size class.

TRBJ1-2 | TRBV4-3 | few | . | TGCGCCAGCAGCCAAGATCCCGAGATTAACTATGGCTACACCTTC | CASSQDPEINYGYTF
TRBJ2-3 | TRBV12-3/TRBV12-4 | . | TRBD2 | TGTGCCAGCAGTTACAGACTAGCGGGGGGCACAGATACGCAGTATTTT | CASSYRLAGGTDTQYF
TRBJ1-2 | TRBV19 | . | . | TGTGCCAGGGAAATGGGCTACACCTTC | CAREMGYTF
TRBJ1-2 | TRBV29-1 | . | . | TGCAGCGTTGAAAGCTCCCGGAACTATGGCTACACCTTC | CSVESSRNYGYTF
TRBJ2-2 | TRBV7-2 | . | . | TGTGCCAGCAGCAAGGTTGGGACTCCTCCCGGGGAGCTGTTTTTT | CASSKVGTPPGELFF
TRBJ1-2 | TRBV14 | . | . | TGTGCCAGCAGCCAAGATATATTTGGAATCGGTGGCTACACCTTC | CASSQDIFGIGGYTF
TRBJ2-3 | TRBV27 | few | . | TGTGCCAGCAGTCCTCATGAGGTGCAACTGCAGTATTTT | CASSPHEVQLQYF
TRBJ2-1 | TRBV4-1 | few | TRBD2 | TGCGCCAGCAGACTAACTCCGGGACTAGCCAACAATGAGCAGTTCTTC | CASRLTPGLANNEQFF
TRBJ2-3 | TRBV6-2/TRBV6-3 | few | TRBD2 | TGTGCCACCCAACTAGCGGGGGGGGTTTCAGATACGCAGTATTTT | CATQLAGGVSDTQYF
TRBJ2-2 | TRBV9 | . | . | TGTGCCAGCAGCACCGGACGAAGGGCGAACACCGGGGAGCTGTTTTTT | CASSTGRRANTGELFF
TRBJ2-1 | TRBV6-4 | . | . | TGTGCCAGCAGTGACTCTCTAGCCGGCGTGTTCTTC | CASSDSLAGVFF
TRBJ2-1 | TRBV20-1 | . | . | TGCAGTGCTAGAGTAACGGGGAGCTCCTACAATGAGCAGTTCTTC | CSARVTGSSYNEQFF
TRBJ2-7 | TRBV7-8 | . | . | TGTGCCAGCAGCCTGTCGACACGAAGAGGGAGATACGAGCAGTACTTC | CASSLSTRRGRYEQYF
TRBJ2-1 | TRBV7-2 | . | . | TGTGCCAGCAGCTTAGGTCCAGGGGAGGCCTACAATGAGCAGTTCTTC | CASSLGPGEAYNEQFF
TRBJ2-4 | TRBV20-1 | few | . | TGCAGTGCTAGAGATAGGCCAGACAATGAGCAGTACTTC | CSARDRPDNEQYF